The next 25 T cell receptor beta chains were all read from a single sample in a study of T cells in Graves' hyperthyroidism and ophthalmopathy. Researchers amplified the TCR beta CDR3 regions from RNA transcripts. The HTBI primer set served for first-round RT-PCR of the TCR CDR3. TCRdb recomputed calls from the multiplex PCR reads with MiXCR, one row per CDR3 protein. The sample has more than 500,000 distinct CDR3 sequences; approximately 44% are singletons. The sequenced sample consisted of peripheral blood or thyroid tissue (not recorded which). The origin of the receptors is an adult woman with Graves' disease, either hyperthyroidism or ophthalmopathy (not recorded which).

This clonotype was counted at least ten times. The chain's CDR3 is CSARDAGIGVNQPQHF. CDR3 coding DNA: TGCAGTGCTAGGGACGCCGGGATCGGGGTCAATCAGCCCCAGCATTTT. This chain links TRBV20-1 with TRBJ1-5; D call uncertain. This CDR3 has 16 amino acids. Germline CDR1 DFQATT, CDR2 SNEGSKA (reference sequence). The V end was cut by 3 bases, the J end by 3 bases, with 18 bases between.

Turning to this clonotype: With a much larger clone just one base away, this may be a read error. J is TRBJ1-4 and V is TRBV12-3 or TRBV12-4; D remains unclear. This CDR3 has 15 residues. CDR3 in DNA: TGTGCCGGCAGTCCCCGTCTTGCAACTAATGAAAAACTGTTTTTT. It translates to CAGSPRLATNEKLFF.

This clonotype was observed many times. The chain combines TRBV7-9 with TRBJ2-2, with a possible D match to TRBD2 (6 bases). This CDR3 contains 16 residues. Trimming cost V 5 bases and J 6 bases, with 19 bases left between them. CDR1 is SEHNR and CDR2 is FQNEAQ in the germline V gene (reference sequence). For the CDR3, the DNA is TGTGCCAGCAGCCCCCGATCAGGAGGGAGCCCCGGGGAGCTGTTTTTT. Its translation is CASSPRSGGSPGELFF.

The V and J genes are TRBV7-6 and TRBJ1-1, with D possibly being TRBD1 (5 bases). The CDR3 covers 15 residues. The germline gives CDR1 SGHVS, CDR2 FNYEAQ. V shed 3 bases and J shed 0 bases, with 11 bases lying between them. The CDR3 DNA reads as TGTGCCAGCAGCTTTTTAGGGGAAATGAACACTGAAGCTTTCTTT. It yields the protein CASSFLGEMNTEAFF.

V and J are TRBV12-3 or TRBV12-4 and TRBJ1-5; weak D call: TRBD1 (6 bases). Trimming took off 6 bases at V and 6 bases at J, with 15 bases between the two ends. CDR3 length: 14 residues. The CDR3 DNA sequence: TGTGCCAGCAGACAGGGAAGGGGTACTCAGCCCCAGCATTTT. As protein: CASRQGRGTQPQHF.

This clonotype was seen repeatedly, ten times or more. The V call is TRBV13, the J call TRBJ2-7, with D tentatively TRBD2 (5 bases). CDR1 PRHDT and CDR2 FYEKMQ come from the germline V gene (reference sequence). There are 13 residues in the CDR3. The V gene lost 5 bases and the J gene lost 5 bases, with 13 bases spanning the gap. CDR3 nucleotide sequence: TGTGCCAGCAGCCCCGGGGTTAGGCACGAGCAGTACTTC. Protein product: CASSPGVRHEQYF. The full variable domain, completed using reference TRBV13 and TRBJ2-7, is AAGVIQSPRHLIKEKRETATLKCYPIPRHDTVYWYQQGPGQDPQFLISFYEKMQSDKGSIPDRFSAQQFSDYHSELNMSSLELGDSALYFCASSPGVRHEQYFGPGTRLTVT.

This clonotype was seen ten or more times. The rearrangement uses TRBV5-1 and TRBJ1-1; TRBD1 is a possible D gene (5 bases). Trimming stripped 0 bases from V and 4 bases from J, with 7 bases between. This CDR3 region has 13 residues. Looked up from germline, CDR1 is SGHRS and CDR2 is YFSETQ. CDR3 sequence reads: CASSLERGTEAFF. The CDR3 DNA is TGCGCCAGCAGCTTGGAAAGGGGCACTGAAGCTTTCTTT.

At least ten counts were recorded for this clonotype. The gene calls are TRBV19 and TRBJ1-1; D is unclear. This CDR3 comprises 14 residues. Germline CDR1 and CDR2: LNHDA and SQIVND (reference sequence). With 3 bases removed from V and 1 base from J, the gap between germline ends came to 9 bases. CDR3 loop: CASSMRGENTEAFF. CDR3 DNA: TGTGCCAGTAGTATGCGGGGTGAGAACACTGAAGCTTTCTTT.

The DNA of the CDR3 is TGTGCCACCAAACCGGACGTCGGGACTGAAGCTTTCTTT. Translating gives CATKPDVGTEAFF. The genes are TRBV5-5 and TRBJ1-1, with unresolved D. CDR3 length: 13 amino acids. Germline CDR1 SGHKS, CDR2 YYEKEE (reference sequence). The V end was cut by 9 bases, the J end by 5 bases, with 17 bases between.

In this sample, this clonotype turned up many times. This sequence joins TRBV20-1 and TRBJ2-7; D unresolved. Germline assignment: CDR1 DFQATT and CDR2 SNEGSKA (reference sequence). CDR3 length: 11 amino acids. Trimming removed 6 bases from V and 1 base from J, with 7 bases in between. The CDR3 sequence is CSAIWSYEQYF. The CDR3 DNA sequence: TGCAGTGCCATTTGGTCCTACGAGCAGTACTTC.

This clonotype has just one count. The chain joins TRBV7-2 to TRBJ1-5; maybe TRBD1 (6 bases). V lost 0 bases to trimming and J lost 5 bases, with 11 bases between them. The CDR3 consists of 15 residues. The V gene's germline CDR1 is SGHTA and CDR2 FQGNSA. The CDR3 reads CASSLASGVDQPQHF. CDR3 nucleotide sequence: TGTGCCAGCAGCTTAGCGTCAGGGGTGGATCAGCCCCAGCATTTT.

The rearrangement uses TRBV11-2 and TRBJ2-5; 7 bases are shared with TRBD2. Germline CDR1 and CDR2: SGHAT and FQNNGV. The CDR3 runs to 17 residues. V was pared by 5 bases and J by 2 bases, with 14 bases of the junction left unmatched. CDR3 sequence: CASSQEARTRGQETQYF. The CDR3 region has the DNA TGTGCCAGCAGCCAAGAAGCTAGGACTAGGGGACAAGAGACCCAGTACTTC.

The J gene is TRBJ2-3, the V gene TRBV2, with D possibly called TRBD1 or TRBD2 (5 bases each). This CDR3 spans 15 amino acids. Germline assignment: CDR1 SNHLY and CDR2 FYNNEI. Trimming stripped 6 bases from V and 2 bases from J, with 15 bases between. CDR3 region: CASSGTRGYTDTQYF. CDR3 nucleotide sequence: TGTGCCAGCAGCGGGACCAGAGGTTACACAGATACGCAGTATTTT.

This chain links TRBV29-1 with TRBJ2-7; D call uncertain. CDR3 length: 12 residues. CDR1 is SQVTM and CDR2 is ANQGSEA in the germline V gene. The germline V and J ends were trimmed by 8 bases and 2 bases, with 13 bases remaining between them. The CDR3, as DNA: TGCAGCTTGGAAGGGTCTACCTACGAGCAGTACTTC. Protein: CSLEGSTYEQYF.

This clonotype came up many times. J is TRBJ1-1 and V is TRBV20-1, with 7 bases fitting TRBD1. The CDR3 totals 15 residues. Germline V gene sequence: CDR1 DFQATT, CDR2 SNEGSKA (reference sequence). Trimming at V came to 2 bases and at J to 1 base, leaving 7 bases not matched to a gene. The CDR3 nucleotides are TGCAGTGCTAGAATCCCGCGACAGGGGAACACTGAAGCTTTCTTT. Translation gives CSARIPRQGNTEAFF.

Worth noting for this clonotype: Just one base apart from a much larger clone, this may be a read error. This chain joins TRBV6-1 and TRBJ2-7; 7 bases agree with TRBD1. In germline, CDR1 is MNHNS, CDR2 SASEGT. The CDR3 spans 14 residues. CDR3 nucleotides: TGTGCCAACCTATACAGGGGAAATCTATACGGGCAGTACTTC. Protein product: CANLYRGNLYGQYF.

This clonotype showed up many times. CDR3 residues: CASSLGSLAENWVYEQYF. CDR3 in DNA: TGTGCCAGCAGCTTAGGTAGTCTAGCGGAAAACTGGGTCTACGAGCAGTACTTC. The genes are TRBV7-2 and TRBJ2-7, with 7 positions matching TRBD2. Germline values: CDR1 SGHTA, CDR2 FQGNSA. V trimming: 1 base; J trimming: 3 bases; junction bases outside the gene matches: 15. The CDR3 is made up of 18 amino acids. Filled out from reference TRBV7-2 and TRBJ2-7, the complete variable domain reads GAGVSQSPSNKVTEKGKDVELRCDPISGHTALYWYRQSLGQGLEFLIYFQGNSAPDKSGLPSDRFSAERTGGSVSTLTIQRTQQEDSAVYLCASSLGSLAENWVYEQYFGPGTRLTVT.

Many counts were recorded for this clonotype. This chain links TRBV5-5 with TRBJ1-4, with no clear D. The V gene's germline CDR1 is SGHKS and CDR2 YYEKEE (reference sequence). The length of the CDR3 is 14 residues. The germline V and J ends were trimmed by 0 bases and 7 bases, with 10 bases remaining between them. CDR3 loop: CASSLGSRAEKLFF. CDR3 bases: TGTGCCAGCAGCTTGGGGAGTCGGGCTGAAAAACTGTTTTTT.

CDR3 coding DNA: TGTGCCAGCAGCTCCTCGACAGGGCCAGAGACCCAGTACTTC. Translating gives CASSSSTGPETQYF. This chain joins TRBV7-2 and TRBJ2-5, with 7 bases lining up with TRBD1. The CDR3 covers 14 residues. CDR1 and CDR2 (germline): SGHTA, FQGNSA. V lost 4 bases, J lost 4 bases, and 6 bases stayed unmatched.

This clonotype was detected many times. CDR3 nucleotides: TGTGCCAGCGGGCTGGGACAGAGAAATTCACCCCTCCACTTT. Translated, it gives CASGLGQRNSPLHF. The chain links TRBV7-9 to TRBJ1-6; 7 positions match TRBD1. This CDR3 region has 14 residues. Germline V lookup: CDR1 SEHNR, CDR2 FQNEAQ (reference sequence). With 8 bases clipped from V and 7 bases from J, the junction kept 8 bases outside the gene matches.

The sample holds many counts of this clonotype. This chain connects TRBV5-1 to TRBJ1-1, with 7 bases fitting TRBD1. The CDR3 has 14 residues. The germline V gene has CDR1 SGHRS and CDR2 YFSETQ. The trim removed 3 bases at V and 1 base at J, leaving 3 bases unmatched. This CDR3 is CASSSWTGNTEAFF. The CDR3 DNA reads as TGCGCCAGCAGCTCCTGGACAGGGAACACTGAAGCTTTCTTT. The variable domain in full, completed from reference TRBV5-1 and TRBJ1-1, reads KAGVTQTPRYLIKTRGQQVTLSCSPISGHRSVSWYQQTPGQGLQFLFEYFSETQRNKGNFPGRFSGRQFSNSRSEMNVSTLELGDSALYLCASSSWTGNTEAFFGQGTRLTVV.

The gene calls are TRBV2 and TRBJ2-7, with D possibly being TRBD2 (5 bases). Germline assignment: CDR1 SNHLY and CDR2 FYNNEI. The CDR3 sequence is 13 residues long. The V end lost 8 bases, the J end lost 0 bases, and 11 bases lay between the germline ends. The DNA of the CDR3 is TGTGCCAGCGTCGGACTGGCCTCCTACGAGCAGTACTTC. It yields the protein CASVGLASYEQYF.

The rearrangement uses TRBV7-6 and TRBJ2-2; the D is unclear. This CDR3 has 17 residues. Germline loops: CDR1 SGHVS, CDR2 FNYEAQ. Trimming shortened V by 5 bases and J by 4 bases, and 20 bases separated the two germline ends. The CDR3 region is CASSPWKGHRSTGELFF. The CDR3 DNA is TGTGCCAGCAGCCCCTGGAAAGGCCACAGAAGCACCGGGGAGCTGTTTTTT.

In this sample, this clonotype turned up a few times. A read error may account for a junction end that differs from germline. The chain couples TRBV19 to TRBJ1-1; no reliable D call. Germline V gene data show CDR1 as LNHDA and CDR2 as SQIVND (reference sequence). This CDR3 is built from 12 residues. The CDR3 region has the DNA TGTGCCAGTACTAGAGGGAGCACTGAGGCTTTCTTT. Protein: CASTRGSTEAFF.

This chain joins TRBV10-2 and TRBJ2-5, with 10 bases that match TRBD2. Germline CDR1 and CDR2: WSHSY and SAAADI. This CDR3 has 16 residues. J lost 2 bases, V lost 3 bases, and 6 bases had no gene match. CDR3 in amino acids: CASSDTGTSDQETQYF. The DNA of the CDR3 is TGCGCCAGCAGTGATACCGGGACTAGCGATCAAGAGACCCAGTACTTC.